This is a list of T cell receptor beta chains from one sample in a study of cytomegalovirus exposure and HLA in healthy donors. Clones were read by immunoSEQ multiplex PCR, and TCRdb kept only the in-frame ones, dropping some. The data contain about 150,000 clones, more than 70% of them singletons. Material: PBMCs. All receptors come from a human donor in good health. The CDR3 runs from the conserved cysteine through the conserved F or W. Fields, in order: D gene, V gene, clone size, J gene, CDR3 protein, CDR3 DNA. The D gene is left open where the match is weak. Size values are once, few and many counts, or a class for expanded clones, and some rows have none.

D gene: -
V gene: TRBV6-5
clone size: -
J gene: TRBJ2-3
CDR3 protein: CASKGVTDTQYF
CDR3 DNA: TGTGCCAGCAAAGGGGTTACAGATACGCAGTATTTT

D gene: TRBD1
V gene: TRBV6-1
clone size: -
J gene: TRBJ2-7
CDR3 protein: CASSEAPTGRRNEQYF
CDR3 DNA: TGTGCCAGCAGTGAAGCCCCGACAGGGCGGAGGAACGAGCAGTACTTC

D gene: -
V gene: TRBV6-1
clone size: -
J gene: TRBJ2-5
CDR3 protein: CASSEILGQGETQYF
CDR3 DNA: TGTGCCAGCAGTGAAATACTTGGGCAGGGCGAGACCCAGTACTTC

D gene: TRBD1
V gene: TRBV5-1
clone size: -
J gene: TRBJ2-7
CDR3 protein: CASSPTRQGLYEQYF
CDR3 DNA: TGCGCCAGCAGCCCAACTCGACAGGGCCTCTACGAGCAGTACTTC

D gene: -
V gene: TRBV5-1
clone size: -
J gene: TRBJ2-5
CDR3 protein: CASSLGDSQETQYF
CDR3 DNA: TGCGCCAGCAGCTTGGGGGACTCACAAGAGACCCAGTACTTC

D gene: TRBD1
V gene: TRBV9
clone size: once
J gene: TRBJ1-5
CDR3 protein: CASSAGTGYQPQHF
CDR3 DNA: TGTGCCAGCAGCGCCGGGACAGGCTATCAGCCCCAGCATTTT

D gene: -
V gene: TRBV6-5
clone size: -
J gene: TRBJ1-3
CDR3 protein: CASIARGAGNTIYF
CDR3 DNA: TGTGCCAGCATCGCCAGGGGTGCTGGAAACACCATATATTTT

D gene: TRBD1
V gene: TRBV6-1
clone size: few
J gene: TRBJ1-2
CDR3 protein: CASSETGTYGYTF
CDR3 DNA: TGTGCCAGCAGCGAGACAGGGACCTATGGCTACACCTTC

D gene: TRBD2
V gene: TRBV7-3
clone size: -
J gene: TRBJ2-1
CDR3 protein: CASSFGSGGNYNEQFF
CDR3 DNA: TGTGCCAGCAGCTTCGGGTCGGGAGGGAACTACAATGAGCAGTTCTTC

D gene: TRBD1
V gene: TRBV19
clone size: -
J gene: TRBJ2-1
CDR3 protein: CASSMAGQGGNEQFF
CDR3 DNA: TGTGCCAGTAGCATGGCGGGACAGGGAGGCAATGAGCAGTTCTTC

D gene: -
V gene: TRBV6-1
clone size: -
J gene: TRBJ2-2
CDR3 protein: CASSERAGHGTGELFF
CDR3 DNA: TGTGCCAGCAGTGAACGGGCAGGGCACGGCACCGGGGAGCTGTTTTTT

D gene: -
V gene: TRBV5-4
clone size: -
J gene: TRBJ1-1
CDR3 protein: CASSPPTGMNTEAFF
CDR3 DNA: TGTGCCAGCAGTCCACCAACAGGGATGAACACTGAAGCTTTCTTT

D gene: TRBD1
V gene: TRBV18
clone size: -
J gene: TRBJ1-2
CDR3 protein: CASSPSRDRGYTF
CDR3 DNA: TGTGCCAGCTCACCATCCCGGGACAGAGGCTACACCTTC